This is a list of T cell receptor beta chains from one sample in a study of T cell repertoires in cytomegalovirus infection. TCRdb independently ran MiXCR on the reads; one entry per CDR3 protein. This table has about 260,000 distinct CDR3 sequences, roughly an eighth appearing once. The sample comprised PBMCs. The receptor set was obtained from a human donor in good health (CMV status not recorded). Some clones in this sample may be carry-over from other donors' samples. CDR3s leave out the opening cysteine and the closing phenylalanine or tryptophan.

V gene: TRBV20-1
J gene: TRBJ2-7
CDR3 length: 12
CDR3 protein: SASSRTGQYEQY

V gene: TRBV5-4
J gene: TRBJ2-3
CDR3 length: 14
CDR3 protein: ASSLEAGALSDTQY

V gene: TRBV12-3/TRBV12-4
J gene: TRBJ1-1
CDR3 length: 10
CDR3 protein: ASSRWGTEAF

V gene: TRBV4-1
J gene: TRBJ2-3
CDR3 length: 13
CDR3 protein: ASSQEGGYTDTQY

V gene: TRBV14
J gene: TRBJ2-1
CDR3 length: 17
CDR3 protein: ASSPTGWGGGAHYNEQF

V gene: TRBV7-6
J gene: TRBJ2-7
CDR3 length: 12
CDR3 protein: ASSFLQGSYEQY

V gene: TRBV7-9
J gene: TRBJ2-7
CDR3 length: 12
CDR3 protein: ASSRMALTYEQY

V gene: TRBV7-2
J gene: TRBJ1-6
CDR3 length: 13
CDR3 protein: ASSGTLMYNSPLH

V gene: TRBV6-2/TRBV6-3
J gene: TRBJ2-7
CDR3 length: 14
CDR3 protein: ASSYAGGPPRNEQY

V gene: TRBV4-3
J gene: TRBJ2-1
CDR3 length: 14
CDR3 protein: ASSQETAGSYNEQF

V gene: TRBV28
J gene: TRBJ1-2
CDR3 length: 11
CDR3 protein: ASSLNNIYGYT

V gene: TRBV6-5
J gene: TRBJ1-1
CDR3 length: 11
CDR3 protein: ASIRQGGSEAF

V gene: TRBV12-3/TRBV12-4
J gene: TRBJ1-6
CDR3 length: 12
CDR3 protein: ASSRDGYNSPLH

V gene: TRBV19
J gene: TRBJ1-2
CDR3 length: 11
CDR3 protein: ASTRSPNYGYT

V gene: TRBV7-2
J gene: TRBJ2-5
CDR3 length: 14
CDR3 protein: ASSFGLAGVLETQY

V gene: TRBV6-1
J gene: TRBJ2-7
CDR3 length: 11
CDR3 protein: ASSLRDGYEQY

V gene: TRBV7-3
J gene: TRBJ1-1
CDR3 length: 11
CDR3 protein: ASSLDMNTEAF

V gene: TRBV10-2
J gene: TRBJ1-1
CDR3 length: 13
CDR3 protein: ASSEWDRWETEAF

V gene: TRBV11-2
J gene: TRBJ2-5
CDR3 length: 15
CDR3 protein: ASSFSRRGGRQETQY

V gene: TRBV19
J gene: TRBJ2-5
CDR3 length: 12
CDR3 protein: ASSMAGSGETQY

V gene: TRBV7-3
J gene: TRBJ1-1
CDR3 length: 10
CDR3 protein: ASSSATGEAF

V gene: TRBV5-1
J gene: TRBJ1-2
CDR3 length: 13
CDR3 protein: ASSLAVTGTNGYT

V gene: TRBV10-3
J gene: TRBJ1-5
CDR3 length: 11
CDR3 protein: AISESTVQPQH

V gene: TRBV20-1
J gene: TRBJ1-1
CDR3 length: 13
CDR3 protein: SASGMGRSNTEAF

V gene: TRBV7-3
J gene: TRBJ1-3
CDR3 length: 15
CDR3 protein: ASIRRRAYSSGNTIY

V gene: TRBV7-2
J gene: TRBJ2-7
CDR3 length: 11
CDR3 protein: ASSLVVSYEQY

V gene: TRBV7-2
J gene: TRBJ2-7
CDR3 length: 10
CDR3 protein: ASSWSSYEQY

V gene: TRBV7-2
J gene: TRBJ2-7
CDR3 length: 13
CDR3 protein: ASSLTGTGAYEQY

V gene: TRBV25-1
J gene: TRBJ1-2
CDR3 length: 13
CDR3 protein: ASSIGTGGNYGYT

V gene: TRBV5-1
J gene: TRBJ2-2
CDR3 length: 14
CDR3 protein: ASSTGLAGGTGELF

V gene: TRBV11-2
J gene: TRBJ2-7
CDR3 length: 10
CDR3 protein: ASSLVYHEQY

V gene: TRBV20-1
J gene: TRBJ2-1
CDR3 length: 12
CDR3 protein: SATLAGVDREQF

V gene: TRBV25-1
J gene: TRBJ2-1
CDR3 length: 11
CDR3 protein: ASSDFSYNEQF

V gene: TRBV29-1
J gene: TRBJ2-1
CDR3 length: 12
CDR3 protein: SVDAATTDNEQF

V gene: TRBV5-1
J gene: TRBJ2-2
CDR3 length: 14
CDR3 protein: ASSLLAGGNTGELF

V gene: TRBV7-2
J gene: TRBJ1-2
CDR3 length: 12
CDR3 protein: ASSTSRDRYGYT

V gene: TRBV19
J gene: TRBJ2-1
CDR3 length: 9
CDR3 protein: ASSIPDEQF

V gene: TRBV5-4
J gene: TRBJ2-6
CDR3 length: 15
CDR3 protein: ASSPQMIARGANVLT

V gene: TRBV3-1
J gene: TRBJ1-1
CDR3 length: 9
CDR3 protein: ASSLRQEAF

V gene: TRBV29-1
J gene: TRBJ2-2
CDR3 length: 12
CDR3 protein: SVEGAGNYRELF

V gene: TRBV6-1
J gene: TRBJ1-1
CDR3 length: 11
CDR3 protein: ASSLTVRTEAF

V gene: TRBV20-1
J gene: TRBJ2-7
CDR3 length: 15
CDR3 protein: SARPTGGGLPSYEQY

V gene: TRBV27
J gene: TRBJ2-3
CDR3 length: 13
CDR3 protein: ASSLNRGNTDTQY

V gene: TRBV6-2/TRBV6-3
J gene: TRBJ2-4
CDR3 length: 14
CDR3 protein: ASSSTASLAKNIQY

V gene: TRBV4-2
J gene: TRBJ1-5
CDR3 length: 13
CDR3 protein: ASSRGRMGNQPQH

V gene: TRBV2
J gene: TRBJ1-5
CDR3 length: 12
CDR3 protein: ASSSDRVEKPQH

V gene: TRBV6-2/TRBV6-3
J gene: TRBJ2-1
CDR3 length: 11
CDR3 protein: ASSYSQGYEQF

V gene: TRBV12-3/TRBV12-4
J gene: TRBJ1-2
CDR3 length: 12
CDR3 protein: ASRVTGRAYGYT